This TCR beta chain was observed in a study of T-cell reconstitution after alpha-beta-depleted transplantation in children. This clonotype was detected ten times or more. What it binds is not known. Using unique molecular identifiers, the investigators prepared the TCRbeta library. TCRdb re-called the PCR reads through MiXCR, storing one row per CDR3 protein. This table holds about 250,000 distinct CDR3 sequences, 20% to 30% found once. The germline V gene encodes CDR1 SGHRS and CDR2 YFSETQ. Trimming left V 4 bases short and J 3 bases short, with 11 bases between. The CDR3 is 13 residues long. Study-wide results and caveats: T-cell counts and diversity were attributed mostly to newly produced T cells one year after transplant.

The sequences come from PBMCs, mostly from graft donor cells, collected 360 days after TCRalphabeta/CD19-depleted stem cell transplant. The sequence came from a female patient aged 2-10 years who had a stem cell transplant for congenital amegakaryocytic thrombocytopenia, so the T cells may come from the graft donor. The chain carries TRBV5-1 and TRBJ2-7; TRBD1 is a possible D gene (5 bases). The CDR3 DNA is TGCGCCAGCAGCATGGACACGTTCTACGAGCAGTACTTC. This encodes CASSMDTFYEQYF.